These 30 T cell receptor beta chains came from one sample sequenced in a study of shared clonotypes between healthy human individuals. CD8 cells classed as naive were CD45RO-negative and positively selected for CCR7, excluding terminally differentiated effector memory CD45RA+ cells. TCRdb's copy holds only in-frame clones and misses some; the assay was immunoSEQ multiplex PCR. The data hold more than 500,000 clones, with about 95% observed a single time. Specimen: naive CD8+ T cells sorted from blood. The receptors originated from a woman in her twenties or thirties in good health.

This clone was detected only once. The rearrangement joins TRBV18 to TRBJ2-5, with 7 bases lining up with TRBD2. CDR1 is KGHSH, CDR2 LQKENI, per germline. The CDR3 is made up of 15 amino acids. Trimming cost V 3 bases and J 5 bases; bases outside gene matches: 9. The CDR3 region is CASSPGTSESETQYF. The CDR3 DNA follows: TGTGCCAGCTCACCCGGAACTAGCGAATCTGAGACCCAGTACTTC.

The chain employs TRBV6-5 and TRBJ1-1, with D possibly matching TRBD1 (6 bases). The CDR3 runs to 15 residues. Trimming took off 10 bases at V and 4 bases at J, with 22 bases between the two ends. Germline CDR1 is MNHEY and CDR2 is SVGAGI. CDR3 sequence: CAKYEVGGLGTEAFF. In DNA, the CDR3 is TGTGCCAAATATGAAGTGGGGGGGCTGGGCACTGAAGCTTTCTTT.

CDR3 region: CASSTGGLYQPQHF. CDR3 in DNA: TGTGCCAGCAGTACGGGTGGCCTCTATCAGCCCCAGCATTTT. The chain recombines TRBV6-5 with TRBJ1-5; D is unclear. Germline V gene lookup returns CDR1 MNHEY and CDR2 SVGAGI. The CDR3 covers 14 residues. Trimming shortened V by 5 bases and J by 5 bases, and 13 bases separated the two germline ends.

This clone turned up a few times. Other DNA sequences in the sample encode the same CDR3. The gene calls are TRBV5-1 and TRBJ1-5, with no clear D. The CDR3 extends over 14 amino acids. Trimming took off 0 bases at V and 2 bases at J, with 6 bases between the two ends. Germline V lookup: CDR1 SGHRS, CDR2 YFSETQ. For the CDR3, the DNA is TGCGCCAGCAGCTTGGAAGGCGGCAATCAGCCCCAGCATTTT. Its translation is CASSLEGGNQPQHF.

The CDR3, as DNA: TGTGCCATCAGCCTTAGGACAGGGAACTATGGCTACACCTTC. Amino acids: CAISLRTGNYGYTF. The V call is TRBV10-3, the J call TRBJ1-2; 8 positions agree with TRBD1. The CDR3 spans 14 residues. Germline loops: CDR1 ENHRY, CDR2 SYGVKD. J lost 2 bases, V lost 6 bases, and 5 bases had no gene match.

The rearrangement links TRBV7-9 to TRBJ2-1; D unclear. V shed 4 bases and J shed 6 bases, with 22 bases lying between them. The CDR3 spans 17 residues. Germline values: CDR1 SEHNR, CDR2 FQNEAQ (reference sequence). Here the CDR3 DNA reads TGTGCCAGCAGCTCCAACATAAGAAAGCCAAAAATCAATGAGCAGTTCTTC. Translated, it gives CASSSNIRKPKINEQFF.

This chain joins TRBV27 and TRBJ2-1; D is possibly TRBD2 (5 bases). The germline V and J ends were trimmed by 5 bases and 9 bases, with 17 bases remaining between them. This CDR3 is 14 amino acids long. CDR1 is MNHEY, CDR2 SMNVEV, per germline (reference sequence). The CDR3 DNA follows: TGTGCCAGCAGTGTGGTCCTAGCAGGTACTGAGCAGTTCTTC. This sequence encodes CASSVVLAGTEQFF.

The gene calls are TRBV5-1 and TRBJ2-7; D tentatively reads TRBD1 or TRBD2 (5 bases each). The CDR3 loop spans 14 amino acids. Germline loops: CDR1 SGHRS, CDR2 YFSETQ. Between the trimmed V and J ends, which lost 0 bases and 2 bases, there was a span of 9 bases. The CDR3 protein is CASSLVLGAYEQYF. CDR3 DNA sequence: TGCGCCAGCAGCTTGGTTCTGGGGGCCTACGAGCAGTACTTC.

The chain couples TRBV6-1 to TRBJ2-5; D may be TRBD2 (6 bases). The CDR3 is 15 residues long. CDR1 MNHNS and CDR2 SASEGT come from the germline V gene. V gave up 6 bases and J gave up 3 bases, with 17 bases separating them. As DNA, the CDR3 is TGTGCCAGCAGAGGGGTTGAGGGAGGAGAAGAGACCCAGTACTTC. This gives the protein CASRGVEGGEETQYF.

The chain is built from TRBV7-2 and TRBJ2-1, with 8 bases matching TRBD2. Germline V lookup: CDR1 SGHTA, CDR2 FQGNSA. V lost 1 base, J lost 3 bases, and 2 bases stayed unmatched. The CDR3 loop spans 15 amino acids. The CDR3 DNA reads as TGTGCCAGCAGCTTAGGACTAGCGATCTACAATGAGCAGTTCTTC. Translation gives CASSLGLAIYNEQFF.

The CDR3 DNA is TGTGCCAGCAGTTGGACAGGGGGTAGCCAGTACTTC. This gives the protein CASSWTGGSQYF. The chain uses TRBV6-5 and TRBJ2-5, with 10 bases fitting TRBD1. J was trimmed by 10 bases and V by 4 bases; bases with no gene match: 3. The CDR3 runs 12 residues. Germline V gene data show CDR1 as MNHEY and CDR2 as SVGAGI.

The gene calls are TRBV27 and TRBJ2-5, with 12 bases aligning to TRBD2. The J segment lost 5 bases and the V segment lost 11 bases, leaving 18 bases of the junction unmatched. CDR3 size: 17 residues. CDR1 MNHEY and CDR2 SMNVEV come from the germline V gene (reference sequence). Written as DNA, the CDR3 is TGTGCCGGAACGAGACTAGCGGGAGTATTCACGAGGGAGACCCAGTACTTC. The encoded protein is CAGTRLAGVFTRETQYF.

About this clone: The same CDR3 arises from other DNA sequences in this sample as well. The J gene is TRBJ2-2, the V gene TRBV4-1; perhaps TRBD2 as D (6 bases). Trimming cost V 1 base and J 5 bases, with 8 bases left between them. The CDR3 covers 14 residues. Per germline, CDR1 MGHRA and CDR2 YSYEKL. The CDR3 protein is CASSQVGGTGELFF. In DNA form, the CDR3 reads TGCGCCAGCAGCCAAGTTGGGGGGACCGGGGAGCTGTTTTTT.

The V call is TRBV19, the J call TRBJ1-2; no clear D. V lost 3 bases and J lost 8, with 10 bases in between. The germline V gene encodes CDR1 LNHDA and CDR2 SQIVND (reference sequence). The CDR3 has 12 residues. DNA of the CDR3: TGTGCCAGTAGTATTAGCACGAGGGGCTACACCTTC. Translating gives CASSISTRGYTF.

The rearrangement links TRBV28 to TRBJ2-1; D uncertain. V was pared by 7 bases and J by 3 bases, with 13 bases between. This CDR3 is 14 amino acids long. Germline assignment: CDR1 MDHEN and CDR2 SYDVKM. CDR3 residues: CASMSYSVYNEQFF. CDR3 sequence (DNA): TGTGCCAGCATGTCCTACAGCGTCTACAATGAGCAGTTCTTC.

The CDR3 here is CASRALGTPNTEAFF. The CDR3 region has the DNA TGTGCCAGCAGGGCCCTAGGGACGCCCAACACTGAAGCTTTCTTT. This sequence joins TRBV2 and TRBJ1-1; D might be TRBD1 (5 bases). The germline V and J ends were trimmed by 6 bases and 2 bases, with 16 bases remaining between them. Germline loops: CDR1 SNHLY, CDR2 FYNNEI. CDR3 length: 15 residues. Full variable domain (outside the CDR3, taken from reference TRBV2 and TRBJ1-1): EPEVTQTPSHQVTQMGQEVILRCVPISNHLYFYWYRQILGQKVEFLVSFYNNEISEKSEIFDDQFSVERPDGSNFTLKIRSTKLEDSAMYFCASRALGTPNTEAFFGQGTRLTVV.

The rearrangement joins TRBV6-6 to TRBJ1-5; 7 nucleotides agree with TRBD1. Germline loops: CDR1 MNHNY, CDR2 SVGAGI (reference sequence). This CDR3 comprises 16 residues. Trimming removed 2 bases from V and 0 bases from J; junction bases left unmatched: 4. The CDR3 region has the DNA TGTGCCAGCAGTTACCTAGACAGGGATAGCAATCAGCCCCAGCATTTT. This gives the protein CASSYLDRDSNQPQHF.

This chain joins TRBV2 and TRBJ2-7; TRBD2 aligns across 9 bases. V was pared by 6 bases and J by 3 bases, with 9 bases of the junction left unmatched. This CDR3 region has 15 residues. From germline, CDR1 is SNHLY and CDR2 FYNNEI. The CDR3 region has the DNA TGTGCCAGCAGCGCCCTAGCGGGATCCGTCTACGAGCAGTACTTC. It specifies CASSALAGSVYEQYF.

The rearrangement joins TRBV29-1 to TRBJ2-7; 13 bases are a match to TRBD2. CDR1 and CDR2 (germline): SQVTM, ANQGSEA. The CDR3 consists of 13 residues. V lost 5 bases to trimming and J lost 6 bases; unmatched junction nucleotides: 4. The chain's CDR3 is CSVIGLAGVEQYF. The CDR3, as DNA: TGCAGCGTTATTGGACTAGCGGGAGTCGAGCAGTACTTC.

To note about this clone: Other DNA sequences in this sample translate to the same CDR3. The V gene is TRBV28, the J gene TRBJ2-7, with a weak D call TRBD2 (5 bases). V lost 3 bases, J lost 0 bases, and 9 bases lay in between. Per germline, CDR1 MDHEN and CDR2 SYDVKM. CDR3 length: 14 amino acids. The CDR3 DNA reads as TGTGCCAGCAGTTTGGCAGGAGGCTCCTACGAGCAGTACTTC. Translating it yields CASSLAGGSYEQYF.

V usage is TRBV5-1 and J usage is TRBJ2-7; D remains ambiguous. The CDR3 sequence is 13 residues long. The germline gives CDR1 SGHRS, CDR2 YFSETQ. Trimming cost V 4 bases and J 0 bases, with 8 bases left between them. The chain's CDR3 is CASSPESSYEQYF. The CDR3, as DNA: TGCGCCAGCAGCCCCGAGAGCTCCTACGAGCAGTACTTC.

This sequence joins TRBV19 and TRBJ1-1; D possibly corresponds to TRBD1 (6 bases). Germline values: CDR1 LNHDA, CDR2 SQIVND (reference sequence). Trimming took 2 bases from V and 0 from J, leaving 10 bases between them. The CDR3 is 15 amino acids. The CDR3 loop is CASSISGGLNTEAFF. The DNA of the CDR3 is TGTGCCAGTAGTATATCGGGGGGGCTGAACACTGAAGCTTTCTTT. The full variable domain, rest sourced from reference TRBV19 and TRBJ1-1, is DGGITQSPKYLFRKEGQNVTLSCEQNLNHDAMYWYRQDPGQGLRLIYYSQIVNDFQKGDIAEGYSVSREKKESFPLTVTSAQKNPTAFYLCASSISGGLNTEAFFGQGTRLTVV.

The chain is built from TRBV5-1 and TRBJ2-7; the D is unclear. Germline V gene sequence: CDR1 SGHRS, CDR2 YFSETQ. This CDR3 spans 15 amino acids. V lost 4 bases, J lost 7 bases, and 21 bases lay in between. The CDR3 region is CASSQLPNRDEEQYF. The CDR3 region has the DNA TGCGCCAGCAGCCAACTTCCAAATAGGGATGAGGAGCAGTACTTC.

This chain uses TRBV1 with TRBJ2-7; TRBD2 is the table's D call, not checked against the DNA. TRBV1 is marked as a pseudogene. This CDR3 has 18 residues. The CDR3 here is CTSSQAGSASGSRYEQYF. CDR3 DNA sequence: TGCACCAGCAGCCAAGCCGGGTCAGCTAGCGGGAGTAGGTACGAGCAGTACTTC.

This clone was seen a single time. The gene calls are TRBV7-8 and TRBJ2-7; tentatively, D is TRBD1 (5 bases). The CDR3 has 16 residues. With 5 bases removed from V and 9 bases from J, the gap between germline ends came to 26 bases. Germline CDR1 is SGHVS and CDR2 is FQNEAQ. CDR3 protein: CASSLGPTEALLGQYF. CDR3 nucleotide sequence: TGTGCCAGCAGCCTGGGGCCAACAGAGGCCTTATTGGGGCAGTACTTC.

For this clone: This sample also contains other DNA sequences that code for the same CDR3. V and J are TRBV7-9 and TRBJ2-5; D is unclear. Germline CDR1 reads SEHNR; CDR2 reads FQNEAQ (reference sequence). V shed 5 bases and J shed 4 bases, with 5 bases lying between them. The CDR3 totals 11 residues. The CDR3 DNA reads as TGTGCCAGCAGCCCCCCAGAGACCCAGTACTTC. Its translation is CASSPPETQYF.

This clone was found a few times. The rearrangement joins TRBV2 to TRBJ2-7; no clear D. Trimming removed 4 bases at V and 4 bases at J, with 11 bases between. The CDR3 length is 13 residues. The germline V gene encodes CDR1 SNHLY and CDR2 FYNNEI. The CDR3 nucleotides read TGTGCCAGCAGTGCCTCCTATGGGTACGAGCAGTACTTC. Translation gives CASSASYGYEQYF.

This sequence joins TRBV9 and TRBJ1-4; 7 bases map to TRBD1. This CDR3 is built from 15 residues. V shed 3 bases and J 10 bases; nucleotides not matched to a gene: 12. Germline CDR1 SGDLS, CDR2 YYNGEE. For the CDR3, the DNA is TGTGCCAGCAGCGACATGACAGGGTTGGACAGAAAACTGTTTTTT. Its translation: CASSDMTGLDRKLFF.

CDR3 coding DNA: TGTGCCAGCAGCTCAAGACTGATCCGCCAGTATTTT. Its protein product is CASSSRLIRQYF. The chain couples TRBV7-9 to TRBJ2-3; no clear D gene. The V gene's germline CDR1 is SEHNR and CDR2 FQNEAQ (reference sequence). There are 12 residues in the CDR3. Deletions cut 4 bases from V and 12 bases from J, with 14 bases between. Complete variable domain (other parts from reference TRBV7-9 and TRBJ2-3): DTGVSQNPRHKITKRGQNVTFRCDPISEHNRLYWYRQTLGQGPEFLTYFQNEAQLEKSRLLSDRFSAERPKGSFSTLEIQRTEQGDSAMYLCASSSRLIRQYFGPGTRLTVL.

The chain recombines TRBV28 with TRBJ2-1, with 11 positions matching TRBD2. This CDR3 has 16 amino acids. V was pared by 6 bases and J by 8 bases, with 12 bases of the junction left unmatched. Germline V CDR1 and CDR2: MDHEN, SYDVKM. The DNA of the CDR3 is TGTGCCAGCAGCGGACCAACTCTAGCGGGAGGCGATGAGCAGTTCTTC. Its protein is CASSGPTLAGGDEQFF.